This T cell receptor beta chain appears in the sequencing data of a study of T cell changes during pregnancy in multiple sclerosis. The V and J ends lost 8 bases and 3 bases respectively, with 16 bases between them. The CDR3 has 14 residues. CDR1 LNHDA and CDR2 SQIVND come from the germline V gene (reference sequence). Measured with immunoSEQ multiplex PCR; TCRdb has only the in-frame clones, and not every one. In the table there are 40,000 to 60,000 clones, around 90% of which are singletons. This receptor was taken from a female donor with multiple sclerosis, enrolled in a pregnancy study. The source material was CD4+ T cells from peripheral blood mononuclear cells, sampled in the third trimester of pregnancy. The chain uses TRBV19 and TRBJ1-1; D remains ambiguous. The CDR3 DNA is TGTGCCAGTGGAGGACCGCAGCAACACACTGAAGCTTTCTTT. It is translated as CASGGPQQHTEAFF.